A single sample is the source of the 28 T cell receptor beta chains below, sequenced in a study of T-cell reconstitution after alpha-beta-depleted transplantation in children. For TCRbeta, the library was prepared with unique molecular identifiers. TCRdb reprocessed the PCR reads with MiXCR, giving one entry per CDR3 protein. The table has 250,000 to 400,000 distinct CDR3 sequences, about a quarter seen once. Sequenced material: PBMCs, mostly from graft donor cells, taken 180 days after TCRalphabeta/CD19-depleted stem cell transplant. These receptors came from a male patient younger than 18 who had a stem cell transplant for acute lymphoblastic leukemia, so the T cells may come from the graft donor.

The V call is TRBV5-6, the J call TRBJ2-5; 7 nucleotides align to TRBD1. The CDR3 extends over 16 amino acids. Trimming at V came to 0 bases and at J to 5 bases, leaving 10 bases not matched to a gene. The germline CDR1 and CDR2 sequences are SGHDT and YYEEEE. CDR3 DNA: TGTGCCAGCAGCTTGGGGGACAGTCCGAGTTGGGAGACCCAGTACTTC. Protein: CASSLGDSPSWETQYF.

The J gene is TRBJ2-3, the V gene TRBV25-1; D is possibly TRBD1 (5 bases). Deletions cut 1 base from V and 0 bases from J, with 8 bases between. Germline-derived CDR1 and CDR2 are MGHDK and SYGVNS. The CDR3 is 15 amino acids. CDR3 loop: CASSEWGRSTDTQYF. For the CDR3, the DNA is TGTGCCAGCAGTGAATGGGGCAGGAGCACAGATACGCAGTATTTT.

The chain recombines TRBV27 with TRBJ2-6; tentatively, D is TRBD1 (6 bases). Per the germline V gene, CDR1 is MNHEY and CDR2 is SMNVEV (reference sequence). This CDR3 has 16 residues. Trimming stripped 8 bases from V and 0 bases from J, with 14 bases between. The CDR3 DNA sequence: TGTGCCAGCCCAGACAGGCCCGACTCTGGGGCCAACGTCCTGACTTTC. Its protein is CASPDRPDSGANVLTF.

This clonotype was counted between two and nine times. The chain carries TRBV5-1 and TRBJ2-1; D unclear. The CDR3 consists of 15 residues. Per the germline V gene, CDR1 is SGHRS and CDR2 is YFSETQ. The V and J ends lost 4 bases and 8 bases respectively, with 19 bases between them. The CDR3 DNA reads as TGCGCCAGCAGCCCCATAGTATTGATGGGCGATGAGCAGTTCTTC. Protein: CASSPIVLMGDEQFF.

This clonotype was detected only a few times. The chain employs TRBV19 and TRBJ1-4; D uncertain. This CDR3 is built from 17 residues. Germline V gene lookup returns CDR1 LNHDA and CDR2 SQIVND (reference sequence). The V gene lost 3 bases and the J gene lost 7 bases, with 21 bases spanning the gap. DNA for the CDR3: TGTGCCAGTAGTATCGATGTTAGGACCATTGCGGGTGAAAAACTGTTTTTT. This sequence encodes CASSIDVRTIAGEKLFF.

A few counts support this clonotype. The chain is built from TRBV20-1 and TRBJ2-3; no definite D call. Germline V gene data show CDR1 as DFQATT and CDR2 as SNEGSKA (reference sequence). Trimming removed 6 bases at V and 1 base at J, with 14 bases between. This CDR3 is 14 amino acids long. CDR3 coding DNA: TGCAGTGCCATCCCGAGTTCTGGCACAGATACGCAGTATTTT. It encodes CSAIPSSGTDTQYF.

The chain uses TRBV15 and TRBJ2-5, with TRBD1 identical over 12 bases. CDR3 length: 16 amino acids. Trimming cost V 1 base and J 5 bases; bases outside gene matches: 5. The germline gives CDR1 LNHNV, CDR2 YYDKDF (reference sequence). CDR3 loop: CATSRGGQGAGETQYF. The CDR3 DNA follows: TGTGCCACCAGCAGAGGGGGACAGGGGGCAGGCGAGACCCAGTACTTC.

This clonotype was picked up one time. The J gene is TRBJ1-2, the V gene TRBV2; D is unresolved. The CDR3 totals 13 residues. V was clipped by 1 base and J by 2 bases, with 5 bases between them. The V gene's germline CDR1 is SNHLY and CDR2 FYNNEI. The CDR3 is CASSEEQNYGYTF. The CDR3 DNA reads TGTGCCAGCAGTGAAGAACAGAACTATGGCTACACCTTC.

As DNA, the CDR3 is TGTGCCAGCAGCGTAGATAGCGGGGGAGTGGTATCAACAGATACGCAGTATTTT. This translates into CASSVDSGGVVSTDTQYF. The chain is built from TRBV9 and TRBJ2-3, with 9 nucleotides matching TRBD2. Per germline, CDR1 SGDLS and CDR2 YYNGEE. The trim removed 0 bases at V and 3 bases at J, leaving 11 bases unmatched. This CDR3 comprises 18 residues.

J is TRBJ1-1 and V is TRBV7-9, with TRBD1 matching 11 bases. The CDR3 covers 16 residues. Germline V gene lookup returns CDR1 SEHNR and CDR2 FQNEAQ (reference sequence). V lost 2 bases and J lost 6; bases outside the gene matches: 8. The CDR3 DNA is TGTGCCAGCAGCTTAAGCCCCGGACAGGGGGCATCTGAAGCTTTCTTT. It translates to CASSLSPGQGASEAFF.

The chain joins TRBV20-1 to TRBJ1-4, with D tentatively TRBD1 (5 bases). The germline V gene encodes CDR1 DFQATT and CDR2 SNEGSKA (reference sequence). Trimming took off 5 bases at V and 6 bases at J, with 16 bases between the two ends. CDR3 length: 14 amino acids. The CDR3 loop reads CSAPGRGRDEKLFF. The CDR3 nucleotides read TGCAGTGCTCCAGGTCGGGGGAGGGATGAAAAACTGTTTTTT.

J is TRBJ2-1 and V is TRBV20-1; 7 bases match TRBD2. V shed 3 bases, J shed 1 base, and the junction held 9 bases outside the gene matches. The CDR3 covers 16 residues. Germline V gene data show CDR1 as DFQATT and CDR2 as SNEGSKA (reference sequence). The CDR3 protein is CSARRLAEGSYNEQFF. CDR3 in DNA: TGCAGTGCTAGGAGGCTAGCGGAGGGGTCCTACAATGAGCAGTTCTTC.

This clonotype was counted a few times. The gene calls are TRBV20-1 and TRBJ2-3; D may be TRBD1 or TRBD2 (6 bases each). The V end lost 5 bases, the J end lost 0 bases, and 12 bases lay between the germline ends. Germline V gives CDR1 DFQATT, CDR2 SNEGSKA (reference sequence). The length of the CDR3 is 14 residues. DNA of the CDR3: TGCAGTGCTCGAACAGGGACTAGCACAGATACGCAGTATTTT. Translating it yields CSARTGTSTDTQYF.

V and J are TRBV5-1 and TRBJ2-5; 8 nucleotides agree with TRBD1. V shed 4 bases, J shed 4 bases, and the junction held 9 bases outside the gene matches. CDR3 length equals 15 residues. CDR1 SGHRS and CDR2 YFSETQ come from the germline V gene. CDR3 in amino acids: CASSRTGQGLETQYF. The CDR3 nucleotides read TGCGCCAGCAGCCGTACCGGACAGGGCCTAGAGACCCAGTACTTC.

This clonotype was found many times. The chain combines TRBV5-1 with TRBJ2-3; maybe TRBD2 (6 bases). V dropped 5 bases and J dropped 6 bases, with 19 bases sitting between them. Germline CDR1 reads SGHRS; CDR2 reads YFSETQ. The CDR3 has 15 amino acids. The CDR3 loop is CASRLRELPTDTQYF. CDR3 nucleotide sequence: TGCGCCAGCAGGTTACGGGAGCTCCCCACGGATACGCAGTATTTT.

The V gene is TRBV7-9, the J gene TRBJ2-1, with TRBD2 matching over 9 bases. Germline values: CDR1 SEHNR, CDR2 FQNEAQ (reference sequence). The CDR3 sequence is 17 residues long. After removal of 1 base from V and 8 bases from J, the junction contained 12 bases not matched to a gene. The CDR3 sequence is CASSLGLGSGSLDEQFF. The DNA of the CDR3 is TGTGCCAGCAGCTTAGGTCTAGGTAGCGGGAGTCTGGATGAGCAGTTCTTC.

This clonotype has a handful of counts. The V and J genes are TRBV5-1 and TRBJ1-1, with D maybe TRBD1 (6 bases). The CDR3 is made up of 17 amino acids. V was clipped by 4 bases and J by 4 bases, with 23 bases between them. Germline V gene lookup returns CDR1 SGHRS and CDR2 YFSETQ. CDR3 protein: CASSQDPLTGTATEAFF. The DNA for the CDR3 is TGCGCCAGCAGCCAAGACCCGTTAACAGGGACGGCCACTGAAGCTTTCTTT.

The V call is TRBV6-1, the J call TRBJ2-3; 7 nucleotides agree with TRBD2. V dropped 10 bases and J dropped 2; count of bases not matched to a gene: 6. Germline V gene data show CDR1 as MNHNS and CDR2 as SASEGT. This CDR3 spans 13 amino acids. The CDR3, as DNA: TGTGCCACCAAGCGGGACGTCACAGATACGCAGTATTTT. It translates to CATKRDVTDTQYF.

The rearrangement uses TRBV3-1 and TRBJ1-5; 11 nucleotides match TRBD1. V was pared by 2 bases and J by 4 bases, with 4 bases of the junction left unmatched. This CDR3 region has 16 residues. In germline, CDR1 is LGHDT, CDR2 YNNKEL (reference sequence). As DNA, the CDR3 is TGTGCCAGCAGCCAATGGGGGGACAGGGGGAATCAGCCCCAGCATTTT. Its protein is CASSQWGDRGNQPQHF.

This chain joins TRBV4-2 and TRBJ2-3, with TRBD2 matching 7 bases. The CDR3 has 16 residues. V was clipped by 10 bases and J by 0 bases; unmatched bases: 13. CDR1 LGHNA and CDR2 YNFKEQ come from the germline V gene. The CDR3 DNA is TGTGCCACCCAGCGGGGATCCTTTTCTAGCACAGATACGCAGTATTTT. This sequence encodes CATQRGSFSSTDTQYF.

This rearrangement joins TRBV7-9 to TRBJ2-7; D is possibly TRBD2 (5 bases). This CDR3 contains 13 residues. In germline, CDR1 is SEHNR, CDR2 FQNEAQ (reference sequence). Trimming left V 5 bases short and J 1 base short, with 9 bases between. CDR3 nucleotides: TGTGCCAGCAGCAAGGACTTATCCTACGAGCAGTACTTC. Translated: CASSKDLSYEQYF.

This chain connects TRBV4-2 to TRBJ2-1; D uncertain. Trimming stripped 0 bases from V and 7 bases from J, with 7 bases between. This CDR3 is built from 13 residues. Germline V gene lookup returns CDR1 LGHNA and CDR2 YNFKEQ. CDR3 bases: TGTGCCAGCAGCCAAGATGTCCCAAATGAGCAGTTCTTC. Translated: CASSQDVPNEQFF.

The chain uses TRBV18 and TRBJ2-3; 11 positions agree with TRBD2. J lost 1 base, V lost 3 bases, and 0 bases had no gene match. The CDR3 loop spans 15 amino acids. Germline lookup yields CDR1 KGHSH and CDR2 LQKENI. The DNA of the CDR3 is TGTGCCAGCTCACCGGGACTAGCGGGCACAGATACGCAGTATTTT. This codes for CASSPGLAGTDTQYF.

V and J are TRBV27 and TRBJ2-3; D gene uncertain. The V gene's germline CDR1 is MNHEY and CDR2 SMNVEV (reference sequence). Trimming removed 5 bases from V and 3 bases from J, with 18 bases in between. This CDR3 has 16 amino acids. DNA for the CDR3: TGTGCCAGCAGTCCTGGCCTTGGTTTCGGTACAGATACGCAGTATTTT. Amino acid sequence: CASSPGLGFGTDTQYF.

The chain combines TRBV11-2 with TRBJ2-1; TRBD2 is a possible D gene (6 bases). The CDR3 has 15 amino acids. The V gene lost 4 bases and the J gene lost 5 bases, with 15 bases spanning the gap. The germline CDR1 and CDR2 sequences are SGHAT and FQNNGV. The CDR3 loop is CASSSLAPQNNEQFF. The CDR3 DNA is TGTGCCAGCAGCTCACTAGCTCCCCAGAACAATGAGCAGTTCTTC.

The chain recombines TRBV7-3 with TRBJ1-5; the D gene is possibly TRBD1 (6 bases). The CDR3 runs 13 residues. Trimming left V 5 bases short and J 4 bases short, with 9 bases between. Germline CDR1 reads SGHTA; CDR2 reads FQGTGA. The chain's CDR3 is CASSAGQNQPQHF. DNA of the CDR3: TGTGCCAGCAGCGCGGGACAAAATCAGCCCCAGCATTTT.

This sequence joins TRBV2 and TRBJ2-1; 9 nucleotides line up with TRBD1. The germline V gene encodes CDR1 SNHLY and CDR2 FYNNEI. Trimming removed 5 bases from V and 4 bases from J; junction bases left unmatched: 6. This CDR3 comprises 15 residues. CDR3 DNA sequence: TGTGCCAGCAGTAGTACAGGGGGCCTTTACAATGAGCAGTTCTTC. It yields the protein CASSSTGGLYNEQFF.

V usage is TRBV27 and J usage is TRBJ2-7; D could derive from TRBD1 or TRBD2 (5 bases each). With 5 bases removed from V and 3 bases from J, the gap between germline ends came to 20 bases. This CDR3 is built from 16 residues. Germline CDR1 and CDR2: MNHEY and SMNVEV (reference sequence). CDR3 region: CASSPSGEWGVYEQYF. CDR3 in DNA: TGTGCCAGCAGTCCCAGCGGCGAATGGGGCGTCTACGAGCAGTACTTC.